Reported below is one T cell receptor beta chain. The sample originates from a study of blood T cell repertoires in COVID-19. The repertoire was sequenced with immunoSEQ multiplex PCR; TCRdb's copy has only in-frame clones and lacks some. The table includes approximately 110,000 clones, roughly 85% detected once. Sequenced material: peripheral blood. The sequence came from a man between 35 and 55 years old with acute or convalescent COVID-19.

CDR3 sequence reads: CASSQDSSTGFGEKLFF. CDR3 in DNA: TGTGCCAGCAGCCAAGACTCTTCCACAGGGTTTGGCGAAAAACTGTTTTTT. The gene calls are TRBV14 and TRBJ1-4; a weak D match, TRBD1 (6 bases). Trimming stripped 0 bases from V and 8 bases from J, with 19 bases between. The CDR3 covers 17 residues. Germline V lookup: CDR1 SGHDN, CDR2 FVKESK.